This TCR beta chain was captured by sequencing in a study of control samples from healthy donors and cancer patients. Produced via immunoSEQ multiplex PCR; TCRdb's table is partial and in-frame only. The sample holds roughly 34,000 clones; around 86% are singletons and the top ten take roughly 1.5%. The germline CDR1 and CDR2 sequences are SEHNR and FQNEAQ (reference sequence). The ends were cut back, 1 base at V and 5 bases at J, with 9 bases in the middle. The CDR3 is 14 residues long. Specimen: PBMCs. This chain connects TRBV7-9 to TRBJ2-1, with D uncertain. The sequence was obtained from a woman between 35 and 50 years old with lung cancer. The DNA for the CDR3 is TGTGCCAGCAGCTTAGTGTACAGTGACAATGAGCAGTTCTTC. Encoded protein: CASSLVYSDNEQFF.